This T cell receptor beta chain was observed in a study of PD-L1 blockade in urothelial cancer. Germline lookup yields CDR1 MDHEN and CDR2 SYDVKM. J gave up 0 bases and V 3 bases, and 19 bases lay outside the gene matches. This CDR3 has 22 residues. Enrolled patients showed locally advanced or metastatic urothelial carcinoma. Per-patient samples, pretreatment and on-treatment, numbered 1 to 8. Every PCR received spiked-in synthetic TCR analog templates. The method was immunoSEQ multiplex PCR; TCRdb's version includes in-frame clones alone and lacks a portion of them. The sample has around 40,000 clones, about 89% seen once.

The chain has TRBV28 and TRBJ1-4, with 10 bases aligning to TRBD1. The sequencing here drew on PBMCs, taken around atezolizumab (anti-PD-L1) treatment. The clonotype originates from a man aged 60 to 75 with urothelial cancer. As DNA, the CDR3 is TGTGCCAGCAGTTTTCCTATCGACACCGGGACAGGGGTTTTTGCAACTAATGAAAAACTGTTTTTT. Its translation is CASSFPIDTGTGVFATNEKLFF. The full variable domain, completed using reference TRBV28 and TRBJ1-4, is DVKVTQSSRYLVKRTGEKVFLECVQDMDHENMFWYRQDPGLGLRLIYFSYDVKMKEKGDIPEGYSVSREKKERFSLILESASTNQTSMYLCASSFPIDTGTGVFATNEKLFFGSGTQLSVL.